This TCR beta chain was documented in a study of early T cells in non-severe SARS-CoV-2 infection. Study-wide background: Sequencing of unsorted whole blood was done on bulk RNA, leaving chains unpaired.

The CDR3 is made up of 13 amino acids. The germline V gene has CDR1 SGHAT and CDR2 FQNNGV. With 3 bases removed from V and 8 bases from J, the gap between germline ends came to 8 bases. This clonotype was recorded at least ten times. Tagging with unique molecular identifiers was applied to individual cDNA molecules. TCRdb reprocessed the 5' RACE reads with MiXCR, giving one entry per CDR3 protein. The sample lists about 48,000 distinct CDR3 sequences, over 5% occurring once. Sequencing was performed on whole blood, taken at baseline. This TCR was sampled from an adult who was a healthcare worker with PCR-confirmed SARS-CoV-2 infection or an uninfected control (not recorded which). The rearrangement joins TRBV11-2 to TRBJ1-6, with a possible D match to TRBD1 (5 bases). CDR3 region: CASSFSRDSPLHF. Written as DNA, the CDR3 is TGTGCCAGCAGCTTTTCCAGGGATTCACCCCTCCACTTT. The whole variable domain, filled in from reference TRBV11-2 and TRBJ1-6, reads EAGVAQSPRYKIIEKRQSVAFWCNPISGHATLYWYQQILGQGPKLLIQFQNNGVVDDSQLPKDRFSAERLKGVDSTLKIQPAKLEDSAVYLCASSFSRDSPLHFGNGTRLTVT.